Listed below are T cell receptor beta chains from one sample, sequenced in a study of vaccination and CD4 T cells after COVID-19. For these TCRs, the target antigens are not known. TCRdb redid the calling of the PCR reads with MiXCR, one entry per CDR3 protein. Of some 9,600 distinct CDR3 sequences in the sample, 20% to 25% were seen once. The sequences come from CD4+ T cells from blood, cultured in vitro, collected before SARS-CoV-2 vaccination. The origin of the receptors is a human donor who received a COVID-19 vaccine. CDR3s include the opening cysteine and the closing phenylalanine or tryptophan. Each record gives: CDR3 DNA, CDR3 protein, V gene, clone size, J gene, D gene. The D gene is left open where the match is weak. The listing skips clone size in some rows; elsewhere it reads once, few, many or a size class.

CDR3nt: TGTGCCAGCAGCTGCTTGGGACAGGGGGCTGGAAACACCATATATTTT; CDR3aa: CASSCLGQGAGNTIYF; v_gene: TRBV21-1; abundance: few; j_gene: TRBJ1-3; d_gene: -
CDR3nt: TGTGCCGCCCAGGCCGACAGGGACAACTATGGCTACACCTTC; CDR3aa: CAAQADRDNYGYTF; v_gene: TRBV10-3; abundance: few; j_gene: TRBJ1-2; d_gene: TRBD1
CDR3nt: TGCAGTGCTAGGGGGCTAGCGGGGGAGGGGGGCACAGATACGCAGTATTTT; CDR3aa: CSARGLAGEGGTDTQYF; v_gene: TRBV20-1; abundance: few; j_gene: TRBJ2-3; d_gene: TRBD2
CDR3nt: TGTGCCATCAATCGGGACAGGGGGCGGACGGATGGCTACACCTTC; CDR3aa: CAINRDRGRTDGYTF; v_gene: TRBV10-3; abundance: -; j_gene: TRBJ1-2; d_gene: TRBD1
CDR3nt: TGCGCCAGCAGCCTGGGACAAAAGGGTTATGGCTACACCTTC; CDR3aa: CASSLGQKGYGYTF; v_gene: TRBV5-1; abundance: -; j_gene: TRBJ1-2; d_gene: -
CDR3nt: TGTGCCAGCAGCCAAGGGGTCTACAGGGACTCTGGAAACACCATATATTTT; CDR3aa: CASSQGVYRDSGNTIYF; v_gene: TRBV4-2; abundance: -; j_gene: TRBJ1-3; d_gene: -
CDR3nt: TGCAGTGCTAGAGCGTTGCTGACGCAGGGTGGGGGCTACACCTTC; CDR3aa: CSARALLTQGGGYTF; v_gene: TRBV20-1; abundance: -; j_gene: TRBJ1-2; d_gene: -
CDR3nt: TGTGCCTGGAGTGGGAAAGAGACCCAGTACTTC; CDR3aa: CAWSGKETQYF; v_gene: TRBV30; abundance: few; j_gene: TRBJ2-5; d_gene: -
CDR3nt: TGTGCCAGCAGTTTATGGGGGGACAGTAGCTACGAGCAGTACTTC; CDR3aa: CASSLWGDSSYEQYF; v_gene: TRBV28; abundance: few; j_gene: TRBJ2-7; d_gene: TRBD1
CDR3nt: TGCAGTGCTAGAGATCCGGACCGAGGTGATCAGCCCCAGCATTTT; CDR3aa: CSARDPDRGDQPQHF; v_gene: TRBV20-1; abundance: medium-sized; j_gene: TRBJ1-5; d_gene: -
CDR3nt: TGTGCCACCAGTGACTCCGGGACAGGGTTTGGGGGATATGGCTACACCTTC; CDR3aa: CATSDSGTGFGGYGYTF; v_gene: TRBV24-1; abundance: medium-sized; j_gene: TRBJ1-2; d_gene: TRBD1
CDR3nt: TGTGCCAGCAGACCGAATCCTGACAGGACAAACACTGAAGCTTTCTTT; CDR3aa: CASRPNPDRTNTEAFF; v_gene: TRBV6-4; abundance: few; j_gene: TRBJ1-1; d_gene: -
CDR3nt: TGTGCCAGCAGCCGGACACTAGCGGGGGGGAATAATGAGCAGTTCTTC; CDR3aa: CASSRTLAGGNNEQFF; v_gene: TRBV5-8; abundance: -; j_gene: TRBJ2-1; d_gene: TRBD2
CDR3nt: TGTGCCACCCAGGGTTCTCGCGAGCAGTACTTC; CDR3aa: CATQGSREQYF; v_gene: TRBV6-1; abundance: -; j_gene: TRBJ2-7; d_gene: -
CDR3nt: TGTGCCAGCAGCCCGGTAAAATACAGGGCTAGCCGTAGCACAGATACGCAGTATTTT; CDR3aa: CASSPVKYRASRSTDTQYF; v_gene: TRBV6-1; abundance: medium-sized; j_gene: TRBJ2-3; d_gene: -
CDR3nt: TGTGCCAGCAGCAAATCCTCCCTCGGACAGCCAATTAACACTGAAGCTTTCTTT; CDR3aa: CASSKSSLGQPINTEAFF; v_gene: TRBV21-1; abundance: once; j_gene: TRBJ1-1; d_gene: -
CDR3nt: TGTGCCAGCAAACGGGGGGACTTCAATCAGCCCCAGCATTTT; CDR3aa: CASKRGDFNQPQHF; v_gene: TRBV6-1; abundance: few; j_gene: TRBJ1-5; d_gene: -
CDR3nt: TGTGCCAGCAGCTTAGGGGTACCGGGACAGGTGTACAATGAGCAGTTCTTC; CDR3aa: CASSLGVPGQVYNEQFF; v_gene: TRBV7-2; abundance: -; j_gene: TRBJ2-1; d_gene: TRBD1
CDR3nt: TGTGCCAGTAGTATTTTGGGGGCAGATACGCAGTATTTT; CDR3aa: CASSILGADTQYF; v_gene: TRBV19; abundance: -; j_gene: TRBJ2-3; d_gene: -
CDR3nt: TGTGCCAGCAGCTCATCCCCCGGGACTAGCGGGGTTAGTGAGCAGTTCTTC; CDR3aa: CASSSSPGTSGVSEQFF; v_gene: TRBV7-3; abundance: -; j_gene: TRBJ2-1; d_gene: TRBD2
CDR3nt: TGCAGTGCTAGACCGGCGCGCGGTGGGGAGACCCAGTACTTC; CDR3aa: CSARPARGGETQYF; v_gene: TRBV20-1; abundance: few; j_gene: TRBJ2-5; d_gene: -
CDR3nt: TGTGCCAGCAGTCCCCTGGGGACCCGCCAAGAGACCCAGTACTTC; CDR3aa: CASSPLGTRQETQYF; v_gene: TRBV6-1; abundance: -; j_gene: TRBJ2-5; d_gene: -
CDR3nt: TGTGCCAGCAGCAGATATAGGACAGGGCAAGGGGATACGCAGTATTTT; CDR3aa: CASSRYRTGQGDTQYF; v_gene: TRBV5-4; abundance: few; j_gene: TRBJ2-3; d_gene: TRBD1
CDR3nt: TGCACCAGCAGCCAAGAGTACTCTTTGCAAGAAGAGACCCAGCATTTT; CDR3aa: CTSSQEYSLQEETQHF; v_gene: TRBV1; abundance: few; j_gene: TRBJ1-5; d_gene: -
CDR3nt: TGCAGTGCTAGGAGGCTAGCGGGGGGGTTGAGGGGAGAGACCCAGTACTTC; CDR3aa: CSARRLAGGLRGETQYF; v_gene: TRBV20-1; abundance: few; j_gene: TRBJ2-5; d_gene: TRBD2
CDR3nt: TGTGCCAGTAGTCGGACTAGCTTTTCCTACGAGCAGTACTTC; CDR3aa: CASSRTSFSYEQYF; v_gene: TRBV19; abundance: -; j_gene: TRBJ2-7; d_gene: TRBD2
CDR3nt: -; CDR3aa: CSVEEFGAGTGELFF; v_gene: TRBV29-1; abundance: -; j_gene: TRBJ2-2; d_gene: -
CDR3nt: TGTGCCAGCAGTTTAACCCGGGACAGGGGCATTGGCTACACCTTC; CDR3aa: CASSLTRDRGIGYTF; v_gene: TRBV27; abundance: -; j_gene: TRBJ1-2; d_gene: TRBD1
CDR3nt: TGTGCCAGCAGCGTAGCTACCAACGCAGATACGCAGTATTTT; CDR3aa: CASSVATNADTQYF; v_gene: TRBV9; abundance: -; j_gene: TRBJ2-3; d_gene: -
CDR3nt: TGTGCCAGCAGTCTTAGGGGGCGGGGGACTGAAGCTTTCTTT; CDR3aa: CASSLRGRGTEAFF; v_gene: TRBV6-1; abundance: -; j_gene: TRBJ1-1; d_gene: TRBD1
CDR3nt: TGTGCCGCCCGGGTAGCGGGGGGGCCCGTCGGGGAGCTGTTTTTT; CDR3aa: CAARVAGGPVGELFF; v_gene: TRBV10-3; abundance: -; j_gene: TRBJ2-2; d_gene: TRBD2
CDR3nt: TGTGCCAGTAGTATTCCGGGCTACAGGGTAACGGACACTGAAGCTTTCTTT; CDR3aa: CASSIPGYRVTDTEAFF; v_gene: TRBV19; abundance: -; j_gene: TRBJ1-1; d_gene: -
CDR3nt: TGTGCCAGCAGTTTACAGGGAACCCAGATCTACGAGCAGTACTTC; CDR3aa: CASSLQGTQIYEQYF; v_gene: TRBV12-3/TRBV12-4; abundance: -; j_gene: TRBJ2-7; d_gene: -
CDR3nt: TGTGCCAGCAGCTTAGCGCGGGGGACCCACGAGTCGGTTTATACGCAGTATTTT; CDR3aa: CASSLARGTHESVYTQYF; v_gene: TRBV7-6; abundance: few; j_gene: TRBJ2-3; d_gene: TRBD2
CDR3nt: TGTGCCAGCAGCTCCTTAACAATCCACCAAGAGACCCAGTACTTC; CDR3aa: CASSSLTIHQETQYF; v_gene: TRBV7-2; abundance: -; j_gene: TRBJ2-5; d_gene: -
CDR3nt: TGTGCCAGCAGCTTGTCCCGGGGGGGCCTAGCCAAAAACATTCAGTACTTC; CDR3aa: CASSLSRGGLAKNIQYF; v_gene: TRBV7-9; abundance: few; j_gene: TRBJ2-4; d_gene: TRBD2
CDR3nt: TGTGCCAGCAGCATCAGGGGCCTGACATCCAACGTCCTGACTTTC; CDR3aa: CASSIRGLTSNVLTF; v_gene: TRBV7-9; abundance: few; j_gene: TRBJ2-6; d_gene: -
CDR3nt: TGTGCTAGTGGTTCGGACAGCGTGAATTCACCCCTCCACTTT; CDR3aa: CASGSDSVNSPLHF; v_gene: TRBV12-5; abundance: -; j_gene: TRBJ1-6; d_gene: -
CDR3nt: TGTGCCTGGAGTATGGGCTCCTATAGCAATCAGCCCCAGCATTTT; CDR3aa: CAWSMGSYSNQPQHF; v_gene: TRBV30; abundance: -; j_gene: TRBJ1-5; d_gene: -
CDR3nt: TGTGCCAGCAGCGACCGACAGGGGAGCTCTGGAAACACCATATATTTT; CDR3aa: CASSDRQGSSGNTIYF; v_gene: TRBV9; abundance: once; j_gene: TRBJ1-3; d_gene: TRBD1
CDR3nt: TGTGCCAGCAGACCGACAGGGCTAAGTGGCTACACCTTC; CDR3aa: CASRPTGLSGYTF; v_gene: TRBV12-3/TRBV12-4; abundance: -; j_gene: TRBJ1-2; d_gene: TRBD1
CDR3nt: TGTGCCAGCAGTTCCATGGGGGTATCCGGGGAAAAACTGTTTTTT; CDR3aa: CASSSMGVSGEKLFF; v_gene: TRBV6-5; abundance: -; j_gene: TRBJ1-4; d_gene: -
CDR3nt: TGTGCCTGGTCCGGACAGAACTTCTATGGCTACACCTTC; CDR3aa: CAWSGQNFYGYTF; v_gene: TRBV30; abundance: few; j_gene: TRBJ1-2; d_gene: -
CDR3nt: TGTGCCTGGAGCCCGACAGCGAACACTGAAGCTTTCTTT; CDR3aa: CAWSPTANTEAFF; v_gene: TRBV30; abundance: few; j_gene: TRBJ1-1; d_gene: -
CDR3nt: TGCGCCAGCAGTGAATCGGGGCGCCAGGGTGTGGAGCTGTTTTTT; CDR3aa: CASSESGRQGVELFF; v_gene: TRBV10-1; abundance: few; j_gene: TRBJ2-2; d_gene: -
CDR3nt: TGTGCCAGCAGCCTGGGTAGGGGGACCCAAGAGACCCAGTACTTC; CDR3aa: CASSLGRGTQETQYF; v_gene: TRBV5-4; abundance: once; j_gene: TRBJ2-5; d_gene: -
CDR3nt: TGCGCCAGCAGCCAAACCCGGGAGGGGAACTATGGCTACACCTTC; CDR3aa: CASSQTREGNYGYTF; v_gene: TRBV4-1; abundance: -; j_gene: TRBJ1-2; d_gene: -
CDR3nt: TGTGCCCGGAGTCCCAGGTTGGCTGAAGCTTTCTTT; CDR3aa: CARSPRLAEAFF; v_gene: TRBV30; abundance: -; j_gene: TRBJ1-1; d_gene: -